The sequence of this T cell receptor beta chain was determined in a study of blood T cell repertoires in COVID-19. Study overall: Material from acute and convalescent COVID-19 was sourced from the United States, Italy and Spain.

Original processing methods: Using reference gene primer amplification, nucleated cell counts were estimated. Produced via immunoSEQ multiplex PCR; TCRdb's table is partial and in-frame only. The V and J calls and clone size are taken from that table; D and trimming were inferred from the DNA. Counted here are over 95,000 clones, 88% occurring once; the ten biggest clones make up roughly 8.9%. The specimen was peripheral blood. The source is a woman aged 70-85 years who had recovered from COVID-19.

In nucleotides, the CDR3 is TGTGCCAGAAGCTGCCCGGGACTAGGACCCTACGAGCAGTACTTC. The encoded protein is CARSCPGLGPYEQYF. This sequence joins TRBV5-3 and TRBJ2-7; 8 bases fit TRBD2. TRBV5-3 is identified as an open reading frame with a role that is uncertain. The CDR3 spans 15 residues. The junction had 7 bases not matched to a gene; V was cut back by 3 bases and J by 2 bases.